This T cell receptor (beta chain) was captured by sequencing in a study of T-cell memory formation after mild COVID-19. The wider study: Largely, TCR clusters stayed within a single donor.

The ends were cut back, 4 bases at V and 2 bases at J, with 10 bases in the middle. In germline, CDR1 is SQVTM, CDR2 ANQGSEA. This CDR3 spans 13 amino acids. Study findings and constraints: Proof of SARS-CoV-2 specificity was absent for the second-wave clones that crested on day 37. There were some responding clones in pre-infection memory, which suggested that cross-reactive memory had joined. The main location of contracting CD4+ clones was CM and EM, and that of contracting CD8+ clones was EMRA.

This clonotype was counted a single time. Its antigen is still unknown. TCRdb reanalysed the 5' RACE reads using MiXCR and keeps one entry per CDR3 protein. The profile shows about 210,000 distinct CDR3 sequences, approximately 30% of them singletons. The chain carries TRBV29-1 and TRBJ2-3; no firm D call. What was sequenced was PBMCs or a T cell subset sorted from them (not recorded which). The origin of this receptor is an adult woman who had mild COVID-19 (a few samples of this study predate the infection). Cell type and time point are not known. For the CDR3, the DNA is TGCAGCGTTGGTGGGGTTTACACAGATACGCAGTATTTT. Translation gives CSVGGVYTDTQYF.